This entry concerns a single T cell receptor beta chain. This entry is derived from a study of shared clonotypes between healthy human individuals. The method was immunoSEQ multiplex PCR; TCRdb's version includes in-frame clones alone and lacks a portion of them. The repertoire holds about 2.3 million clones, with less than 95% as singletons. Looked up from germline, CDR1 is SGHTA and CDR2 is FQGNSA. This CDR3 comprises 15 residues. The V and J ends lost 0 bases and 4 bases respectively, with 12 bases between them. The specimen sequenced was naive CD4+ T cells from PBMCs. The subset is: CD45RA+ positively selected. The clonotype comes from a man aged 18 to 30 in good health. Some clones in this sample may be carry-over from other donors' samples. The chain joins TRBV7-2 to TRBJ1-2; D perhaps matches TRBD1 (6 bases). The CDR3 DNA follows: TGTGCCAGCAGCTTAGCGCGCGGACAGATCTATGGCTACACCTTC. Amino acid sequence: CASSLARGQIYGYTF.